Presented here are 19 T cell receptor beta chains from one specimen sequenced in a study of blood T cell repertoires in COVID-19. TCRdb's copy holds only in-frame clones and misses some; the assay was immunoSEQ multiplex PCR. Among around 190,000 clones listed, around nine tenths were seen once. Sequencing was performed on peripheral blood. These receptor sequences come from a man aged 45 to 65 with COVID-19, enrolled during active disease.

For the CDR3, the DNA is TGTGCCAGCAGTTACCAGGGTGCGACTGAAGCTTTCTTT. Translated, it gives CASSYQGATEAFF. V usage is TRBV12-3 or TRBV12-4 and J usage is TRBJ1-1; tentative D call: TRBD1 (5 bases). V was shortened by 4 bases and J by 5 bases, with 11 bases between the two germline ends. The CDR3 covers 13 residues.

This sequence joins TRBV2 and TRBJ2-1; 7 bases line up with TRBD1. There are 13 residues in the CDR3. Germline CDR1 is SNHLY and CDR2 is FYNNEI. J was trimmed by 3 bases and V by 6 bases; bases with no gene match: 2. The CDR3 region has the DNA TGTGCCAGCAGCAGGGACAGCTACAATGAGCAGTTCTTC. It translates to CASSRDSYNEQFF.

The gene calls are TRBV30 and TRBJ1-3, with D possibly matching TRBD1 (6 bases). Trimming took 3 bases from V and 4 from J, leaving 16 bases between them. The germline V gene has CDR1 GTSNPN and CDR2 SVGIG (reference sequence). CDR3 length equals 15 residues. CDR3 sequence (DNA): TGTGCCTGGAGCCCCCACAGGGATAGCGGAAACACCATATATTTT. It specifies CAWSPHRDSGNTIYF.

V usage is TRBV19 and J usage is TRBJ1-2; 7 bases fit TRBD1. Trimming at V came to 3 bases and at J to 8 bases, leaving 9 bases not matched to a gene. The CDR3 sequence is 14 residues long. Per germline, CDR1 LNHDA and CDR2 SQIVND (reference sequence). CDR3 sequence (DNA): TGTGCCAGTAGTATTTCGACAGGGCTCAGGGGCTACACCTTC. This encodes CASSISTGLRGYTF. The whole variable domain, filled in from reference TRBV19 and TRBJ1-2, reads DGGITQSPKYLFRKEGQNVTLSCEQNLNHDAMYWYRQDPGQGLRLIYYSQIVNDFQKGDIAEGYSVSREKKESFPLTVTSAQKNPTAFYLCASSISTGLRGYTFGSGTRLTVV.

The chain recombines TRBV3-1 (or the pseudogene TRBV3-2) with TRBJ1-5; D is unresolved. The germline gives CDR1 LGHDT, CDR2 YNNKEL (reference sequence). The CDR3 runs 16 residues. V lost 1 base, J lost 0 bases, and 10 bases lay in between. The CDR3, as DNA: TGTGCCAGCAGCCAAGGGTGGGAGGGTAGCAATCAGCCCCAGCATTTT. Translation gives CASSQGWEGSNQPQHF.

The chain employs TRBV6-1 and TRBJ1-5, with D perhaps matching TRBD1 (5 bases). The V end lost 0 bases, the J end lost 5 bases, and 11 bases lay between the germline ends. The CDR3 is 15 residues long. Germline V CDR1 and CDR2: MNHNS, SASEGT. The DNA of the CDR3 is TGTGCCAGCAGTGAAGCGTTACGGGGGTATCAGCCCCAGCATTTT. It yields the protein CASSEALRGYQPQHF.

This clone was observed a handful of times. The chain uses TRBV19 and TRBJ1-1; tentative D call: TRBD1 (5 bases). Germline V lookup: CDR1 LNHDA, CDR2 SQIVND (reference sequence). This CDR3 region has 14 residues. The V and J ends lost 6 bases and 2 bases respectively, with 13 bases between them. CDR3 protein: CASRLGLGNTEAFF. CDR3 nucleotides: TGTGCCAGTAGGTTGGGGCTGGGAAACACTGAAGCTTTCTTT. The complete variable domain, with remaining parts taken from reference TRBV19 and TRBJ1-1, reads DGGITQSPKYLFRKEGQNVTLSCEQNLNHDAMYWYRQDPGQGLRLIYYSQIVNDFQKGDIAEGYSVSREKKESFPLTVTSAQKNPTAFYLCASRLGLGNTEAFFGQGTRLTVV.

The chain is built from TRBV12-5 and TRBJ2-1; the match to TRBD2 covers 9 bases. This CDR3 has 16 amino acids. J gave up 3 bases and V 3 bases, and 6 bases lay outside the gene matches. Germline CDR1 LGHNT, CDR2 FRNRAP. CDR3: CASGFRTSGYYNEQFF. CDR3 bases: TGTGCTAGTGGTTTCCGAACTAGCGGGTACTACAATGAGCAGTTCTTC.

This clone was recorded only once. V gene TRBV7-3 combines with J gene TRBJ2-2, with a weak D call TRBD1 (6 bases). The CDR3 spans 14 residues. Germline values: CDR1 SGHTA, CDR2 FQGTGA. The germline V and J ends were trimmed by 5 bases and 3 bases, with 10 bases remaining between them. The CDR3: CASSKQGHTGELFF. Here the CDR3 DNA reads TGTGCCAGCAGCAAACAGGGTCACACCGGGGAGCTGTTTTTT.

The chain combines TRBV6-2 or TRBV6-3 with TRBJ2-1, with TRBD2 identical over 12 bases. This CDR3 has 20 residues. Germline CDR1 is MNHEY and CDR2 is SVGEGT. The junction had 15 bases not matched to a gene; V was cut back by 0 bases and J by 6 bases. CDR3: CASSYSRLAGGQGRTNEQFF. The CDR3 region has the DNA TGTGCCAGCAGTTACTCGAGGCTAGCGGGGGGGCAAGGAAGGACCAATGAGCAGTTCTTC.

V is TRBV30 and J is TRBJ1-4, with 8 bases identical to TRBD1. CDR1 is GTSNPN and CDR2 is SVGIG in the germline V gene (reference sequence). The CDR3 has 13 amino acids. Trimming took 6 bases from V and 3 from J; bases not matched to a gene: 3. CDR3 residues: CACRTGSNEKLFF. The CDR3, as DNA: TGTGCCTGCCGGACAGGGTCTAATGAAAAACTGTTTTTT. Variable domain in full (rest from reference TRBV30 and TRBJ1-4): SQTIHQWPATLVQPVGSPLSLECTVEGTSNPNLYWYRQAAGRGLQLLFYSVGIGQISSEVPQNLSASRPQDRQFILSSKKLLLSDSGFYLCACRTGSNEKLFFGSGTQLSVL.

This chain links TRBV5-6 with TRBJ2-7, with D tentatively TRBD2 (7 bases). CDR1 SGHDT and CDR2 YYEEEE come from the germline V gene. V was pared by 4 bases and J by 5 bases, with 19 bases between. The CDR3 is 15 residues long. The CDR3 sequence is CASSPLGGAKDEQYF. In DNA, the CDR3 is TGTGCCAGCAGCCCCTTAGGGGGGGCGAAGGACGAGCAGTACTTC.

The CDR3 region is CSVGTGNNYGYTF. The CDR3 DNA follows: TGCAGCGTCGGGACAGGGAACAACTATGGCTACACCTTC. The chain uses TRBV29-1 and TRBJ1-2; 9 positions match TRBD1. The CDR3 covers 13 residues. Unmatched junction bases numbered 4, after V lost 6 bases and J lost 2 bases. The germline gives CDR1 SQVTM, CDR2 ANQGSEA. Based on the CDR3 plus reference TRBV29-1 and TRBJ1-2, the full variable domain is SAVISQKPSRDICQRGTSLTIQCQVDSQVTMMFWYRQQPGQSLTLIATANQGSEATYESGFVIDKFPISRPNLTFSTLTVSNMSPEDSSIYLCSVGTGNNYGYTFGSGTRLTVV.

The J gene is TRBJ1-2, the V gene TRBV6-5; D remains ambiguous. CDR1 is MNHEY, CDR2 SVGAGI, per germline. The length of the CDR3 is 14 residues. The V end was cut by 6 bases, the J end by 0 bases, with 11 bases between. CDR3: CASSPTNTNYGYTF. CDR3 nucleotide sequence: TGTGCCAGCAGCCCGACAAATACTAACTATGGCTACACCTTC.

This chain joins TRBV4-2 and TRBJ2-7, with D possibly being TRBD2 (5 bases). The ends were cut back, 1 base at V and 4 bases at J, with 17 bases in the middle. CDR1 is LGHNA, CDR2 YNFKEQ, per germline. The CDR3 is 16 amino acids. The CDR3 loop is CASSQVLASRTYEQYF. In nucleotides, the CDR3 is TGTGCCAGCAGCCAAGTATTGGCTAGCCGAACTTACGAGCAGTACTTC.

This chain joins TRBV19 and TRBJ2-1; 9 positions agree with TRBD1. The CDR3 contains 14 residues. CDR1 and CDR2 from the germline V gene are LNHDA and SQIVND (reference sequence). Germline trimming cut 3 bases from V and 7 bases from J; bases unmatched to any gene: 4. The CDR3 loop reads CASSIGTGRNEQFF. The CDR3, as DNA: TGTGCCAGTAGTATCGGGACAGGGAGAAATGAGCAGTTCTTC.

The chain has TRBV3-1 (or the pseudogene TRBV3-2) and TRBJ1-1, with a weak D call TRBD1 (6 bases). The germline V and J ends were trimmed by 1 base and 2 bases, with 14 bases remaining between them. The V gene's germline CDR1 is LGHDT and CDR2 YNNKEL (reference sequence). CDR3 length: 16 residues. The CDR3 sequence is CASSQAGGWRNTEAFF. DNA of the CDR3: TGTGCCAGCAGCCAAGCGGGGGGCTGGAGAAACACTGAAGCTTTCTTT.

The chain employs TRBV5-4 and TRBJ1-4, with 7 bases matching TRBD1. Per the germline V gene, CDR1 is SGHNT and CDR2 is YYREEE (reference sequence). This CDR3 is 15 amino acids long. Trimming at V came to 4 bases and at J to 2 bases, leaving 5 bases not matched to a gene. CDR3 DNA: TGTGCCAGCAGCCCGACAGGGACCACTAATGAAAAACTGTTTTTT. Protein: CASSPTGTTNEKLFF.

The chain is built from TRBV9 and TRBJ2-2, with D tentatively TRBD2 (6 bases). Germline V lookup: CDR1 SGDLS, CDR2 YYNGEE. CDR3 length: 14 residues. V was cut by 3 bases and J by 6 bases, with 12 bases left in between. The CDR3 nucleotides are TGTGCCAGCAGCGCCGTAAGCGGGCCCGGGGAGCTGTTTTTT. This sequence encodes CASSAVSGPGELFF.